A selection of T cell receptor beta chains follows, all from one sample in a study of siplizumab effects on memory and regulatory T cells. Sequencing used immunoSEQ multiplex PCR; TCRdb keeps in-frame clones, though not all of them. Of tens of thousands of clones detected, about 90% appear once; the ten largest clones hold approximately 29%. Sequences were obtained from CD8+ T cells sorted from blood. The receptors were sampled from a human donor in good health. The CDR3 runs from the conserved cysteine through the conserved F or W. D genes are given only for firm matches. Clone size appears in some rows only: once, few, many, or a class for an expanded clone.

>TRBV19|TRBJ1-2|.|.
TGTGCCAGTAGTATAGATCGGTTCGGGGGAAACTATGGCTACACCTTC
CASSIDRFGGNYGYTF
>TRBV7-7|TRBJ2-7|.|.
TGTGCCAGCAGCTTATCCCCCGGGAACGAGCAGTACTTC
CASSLSPGNEQYF
>TRBV27|TRBJ2-2|.|few
TGTGCCAGCAGTCTAACGGGACTCCCCACGGCCGGGGAGCTGTTTTTT
CASSLTGLPTAGELFF
>TRBV7-4|TRBJ2-1|.|.
TGTGCCAGCAGCTGCCGGCTTAGGCCCCCCGATGAGCAGTTCTTC
CASSCRLRPPDEQFF
>TRBV14|TRBJ2-7|.|.
TGTGCCAGCAGCTCATGGGGGCCCCCCGAGCAGTACTTC
CASSSWGPPEQYF
>TRBV2|TRBJ2-1|TRBD2|.
TGTGCCAGCAATGAGCGGGGGGCGTTTGAGCAGTTCTTC
CASNERGAFEQFF
>TRBV2|TRBJ2-2|.|once
TGTGCCAGCACCATAGCGGTGGGGAACCCCGGGGAGCTGTTTTTT
CASTIAVGNPGELFF
>TRBV27|TRBJ1-2|.|.
TGTGCCAGCCGGGGGACTGGTGCGTATGGCTACACCTTC
CASRGTGAYGYTF
>TRBV10-3|TRBJ2-7|.|.
TGTGCCATCAGTGACTCGGGGTACGAGCAGTACTTC
CAISDSGYEQYF
>TRBV27|TRBJ2-3|.|.
TGTGCCGTTTGGGGGCCGGATACGCAGTATTTT
CAVWGPDTQYF
>TRBV5-6|TRBJ2-1|.|.
TGTGCCAGCAGCTCGACTGTCTTGAATTACAATGAGCAGTTCTTC
CASSSTVLNYNEQFF
>TRBV11-3|TRBJ2-1|.|.
TGTGCCAGCAGCTCGTATAGCGGAAACAATGAGCAGTTCTTC
CASSSYSGNNEQFF
>TRBV19|TRBJ1-1|.|.
TGTGCCAGTAGTATAGGGGCGGGGACTGAAGCTTTCTTT
CASSIGAGTEAFF
>TRBV11-2|TRBJ1-1|.|.
TGTGCCAGCAGCTTCGGGGGGGGGCCTGAAGCTTTCTTT
CASSFGGGPEAFF